The 10 T cell receptor beta chains reported below all come from one sample, sequenced in a study of chemoradiotherapy in HPV16-positive cancers. Profiling relied on immunoSEQ multiplex PCR, and the TCRdb table lists in-frame clones only, not all of them. Counted here are approximately 2,300 clones, roughly 85% occurring once; the ten biggest clones make up 6.5% to 7.5%. The source was tumor tissue, collected from a patient who underwent chemoradiotherapy. Receptors originate from a human donor with HPV-associated anogenital cancer.

The chain uses TRBV28 and TRBJ1-5; 7 nucleotides line up with TRBD1. V shed 4 bases and J 3 bases; nucleotides not matched to a gene: 9. The CDR3 spans 16 residues. Germline lookup yields CDR1 MDHEN and CDR2 SYDVKM. CDR3 sequence (DNA): TGTGCCAGCAGTTCGCCTGACAGGGATGACAATCAGCCCCAGCATTTT. It specifies CASSSPDRDDNQPQHF.

The genes are TRBV19 and TRBJ1-5, with D possibly TRBD1 on 5 matching bases. The CDR3 covers 15 residues. Per germline, CDR1 LNHDA and CDR2 SQIVND (reference sequence). Trimming took 4 bases from V and 0 from J, leaving 10 bases between them. CDR3 sequence reads: CASSRGSYSNQPQHF. CDR3 DNA sequence: TGTGCCAGTAGTAGGGGGTCGTATAGCAATCAGCCCCAGCATTTT.

V usage is TRBV13 and J usage is TRBJ2-7; TRBD2 agrees at 7 bases. Losses at the gene ends were 5 bases for V and 0 bases for J; bases not matched to a gene: 22. CDR1 and CDR2 from the germline V gene are PRHDT and FYEKMQ (reference sequence). This CDR3 has 20 amino acids. CDR3 sequence: CASSRITPLPPSGSSYEQYF. The CDR3 region has the DNA TGTGCCAGCAGCCGGATAACCCCTCTCCCTCCTAGCGGATCCTCCTACGAGCAGTACTTC.

The chain links TRBV5-6 to TRBJ1-2; D perhaps matches TRBD1 (5 bases). The CDR3 is 17 amino acids. Trimming stripped 5 bases from V and 4 bases from J, with 24 bases between. Germline V lookup: CDR1 SGHDT, CDR2 YYEEEE. The CDR3 is CASRISGFRNFGYGYTF. The DNA for the CDR3 is TGTGCCAGCAGGATTTCAGGGTTTCGGAACTTTGGCTATGGCTACACCTTC.

The genes are TRBV6-1 and TRBJ2-5, with 9 nucleotides matching TRBD1. The germline V gene has CDR1 MNHNS and CDR2 SASEGT. The V segment lost 8 bases and the J segment 1 base; nucleotides outside the gene matches: 5. CDR3 length: 14 residues. The CDR3 bases are TGTGCCAGCTCTCGGGACAGGGCCCAAGAGACCCAGTACTTC. Amino acid sequence: CASSRDRAQETQYF.

The gene calls are TRBV11-3 and TRBJ2-5; no reliable D call. Between the trimmed V and J ends, which lost 11 bases and 7 bases, there was a span of 23 bases. The CDR3 covers 14 residues. Looked up from germline, CDR1 is SGHNT and CDR2 is YENEEA. CDR3 in amino acids: CALHDGARAPTQYF. The CDR3 DNA reads as TGTGCCCTCCATGACGGTGCAAGGGCCCCGACCCAGTACTTC.

This chain uses TRBV28 with TRBJ2-7; D not certain. Trimming took off 2 bases at V and 8 bases at J, with 13 bases between the two ends. The germline gives CDR1 MDHEN, CDR2 SYDVKM. This CDR3 has 13 amino acids. The CDR3 protein is CASSLESTFKQYF. The CDR3, as DNA: TGTGCCAGCAGTTTAGAAAGTACCTTCAAGCAGTACTTC.

V is TRBV30 and J is TRBJ1-2; the D is unclear. V was clipped by 2 bases and J by 10 bases, with 11 bases between them. In germline, CDR1 is GTSNPN, CDR2 SVGIG (reference sequence). CDR3 length equals 11 residues. The CDR3 protein is CAWSSTTYYTF. CDR3 DNA: TGTGCCTGGAGTTCGACCACCTACTACACCTTC. Using reference TRBV30 and TRBJ1-2 for the parts outside the CDR3, the full variable domain is SQTIHQWPATLVQPVGSPLSLECTVEGTSNPNLYWYRQAAGRGLQLLFYSVGIGQISSEVPQNLSASRPQDRQFILSSKKLLLSDSGFYLCAWSSTTYYTFGSGTRLTVV.

The chain uses TRBV30 and TRBJ1-2; TRBD1 agrees at 7 bases. Germline V gene lookup returns CDR1 GTSNPN and CDR2 SVGIG (reference sequence). This CDR3 is 13 amino acids long. Trimming removed 1 base from V and 7 bases from J; junction bases left unmatched: 6. For the CDR3, the DNA is TGTGCCTGGAGTGAAGACAGGGTGGGTGGCTACACCTTC. Translation: CAWSEDRVGGYTF. Supplemented by reference TRBV30 and TRBJ1-2, the full variable domain reads SQTIHQWPATLVQPVGSPLSLECTVEGTSNPNLYWYRQAAGRGLQLLFYSVGIGQISSEVPQNLSASRPQDRQFILSSKKLLLSDSGFYLCAWSEDRVGGYTFGSGTRLTVV.

This chain uses TRBV6-5 with TRBJ2-1, with a possible D match to TRBD1 (7 bases). With 10 bases removed from V and 7 bases from J, the gap between germline ends came to 20 bases. Per the germline V gene, CDR1 is MNHEY and CDR2 is SVGAGI. This CDR3 region has 14 residues. CDR3 sequence reads: CATRGVTGKNEQFF. The CDR3 DNA reads as TGTGCCACCAGGGGGGTAACAGGGAAAAATGAGCAGTTCTTC.